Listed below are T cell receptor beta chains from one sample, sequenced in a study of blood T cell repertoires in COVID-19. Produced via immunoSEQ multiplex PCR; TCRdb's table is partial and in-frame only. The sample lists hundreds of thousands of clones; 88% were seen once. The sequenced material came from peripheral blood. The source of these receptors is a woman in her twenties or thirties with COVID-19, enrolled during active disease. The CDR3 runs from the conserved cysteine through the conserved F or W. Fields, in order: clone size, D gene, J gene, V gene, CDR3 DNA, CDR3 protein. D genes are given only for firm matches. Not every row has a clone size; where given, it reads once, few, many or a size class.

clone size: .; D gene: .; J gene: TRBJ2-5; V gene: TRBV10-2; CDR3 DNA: TGCGCCAGCAGTGCCGCACTCCAAGAGACCCAGTACTTC; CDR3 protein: CASSAALQETQYF
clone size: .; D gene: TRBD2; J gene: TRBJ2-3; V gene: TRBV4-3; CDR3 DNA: TGCGCCAGCAGCCAAGATCATGGGACTAGCGGGAGTGCAGATACGCAGTATTTT; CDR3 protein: CASSQDHGTSGSADTQYF
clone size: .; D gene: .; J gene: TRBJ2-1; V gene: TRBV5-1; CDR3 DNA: TGCGCCAGCAGCTTGTCGACTGCCAACAATGAGCAGTTCTTC; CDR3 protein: CASSLSTANNEQFF
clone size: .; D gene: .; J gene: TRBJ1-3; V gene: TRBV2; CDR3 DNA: TGTGCCAGCAGTGAGAGGAGGGCCGGAAACACCATATATTTT; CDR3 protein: CASSERRAGNTIYF
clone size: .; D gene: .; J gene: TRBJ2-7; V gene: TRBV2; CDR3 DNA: TGTGCCAGCAGTGACCACTACGAGCAGTACTTC; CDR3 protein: CASSDHYEQYF
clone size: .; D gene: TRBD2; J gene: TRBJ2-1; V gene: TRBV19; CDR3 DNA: TGTGCCAGTAGTACCGAACTAGCGGGGGCCTACAATGAGCAGTTCTTC; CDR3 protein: CASSTELAGAYNEQFF
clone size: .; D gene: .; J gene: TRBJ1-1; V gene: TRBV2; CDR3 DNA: TGTGCCAGCAGTCTCGACACATCCAACACTGAAGCTTTCTTT; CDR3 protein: CASSLDTSNTEAFF
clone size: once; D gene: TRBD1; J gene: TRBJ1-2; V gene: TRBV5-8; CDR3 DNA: TGTGCCAGCACCCTGGGACAGGGGCCCTATGGCTACACCTTC; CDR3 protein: CASTLGQGPYGYTF
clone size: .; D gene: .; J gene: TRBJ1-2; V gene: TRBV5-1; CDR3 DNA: TGCGCCAGCAGCTTGGTTCGGGGTGGCGATGGCTACACCTTC; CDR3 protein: CASSLVRGGDGYTF
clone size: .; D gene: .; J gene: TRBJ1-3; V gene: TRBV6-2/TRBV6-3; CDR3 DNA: TGTGCCAGCAGCCCGGGGCGGTACTCTGGAAACACCATATATTTT; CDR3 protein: CASSPGRYSGNTIYF